The present T cell receptor (beta chain) was sequenced within a study of cytomegalovirus exposure and HLA in healthy donors (dated by TCRdb to the late 2010s). For context, the study as a whole: An earlier analysis of roughly 500 of the donors reported roughly 300 Gb of sequence data and 117 million unique TCR beta sequences obtained from some 200 million T cells. The T cell repertoires of about 700 subjects were profiled by immunosequencing and related to cytomegalovirus serostatus. High-throughput TCR immunosequencing, statistical association of individual TCRs with disease status, and machine learning were combined to predict cytomegalovirus infection status. Approximately 310 gigabases of sequencing data and 70 million to 85 million unique TCR sequences were included in an early release covering about 700 HLA-typed donors. Genome-wide SNP genotypes for about three fifths of the 666 donors were used in a later genetic analysis, which treated that subset as a discovery cohort. To decide whether each TCR beta V gene segment behaved as functional or pseudogenic, an earlier analysis of some 600 of the donors relied on high-throughput TCR beta sequencing. Besides the first cohort of approximately 670 subjects, a separate validation cohort made up of over 95 different subjects was used. To study patterns of TCR occurrence, a later analysis re-analyzed previously published TCR beta repertoires from just over 650 donors and added high-resolution HLA genotyping. The later analysis used no new phenotypic data to find candidate immune exposures, relying instead on TCR beta sequences and their occurrence across donors. Among roughly 400 genotyped donors of the cohort, an average of approximately 220,000 unique TCR beta nucleotide sequences was sequenced per donor, of which 15% to 20% were non-productive. Typing coverage varied by locus: 629-630 donors for A, B, C, DRB1 and DQB1; 522 for DQA1; 606 for DPA1; about 450 for DPB1. The study aimed to test whether cataloging public T cell receptors could reveal signatures of past pathogen exposure. Four to six DR-DQ haplotypes were handled as single units for association and clustering, since linkage in the cohort was strong. Every repertoire in the discovery cohort had been generated on one and the same sequencing platform. Among the approximately 400 genotyped donors, 81% belonged to the genetic ancestry cluster associated with self-reported Caucasian donors. Both class I and class II loci were covered by HLA typing, at four-digit resolution. Donor age, sex, ethnicity and CMV serostatus were collected together with the repertoire data. Broader findings and caveats from the paper: The cohort was sequenced for TCR beta chains only, and without alpha or paired-chain data the features that could be detected were limited. Broadly in line with IMGT annotations, most TCR beta V segments showed up in productive rearrangements about 90% or about 30% of the time in an earlier analysis of around 600 of the donors. The authors suggested that the approach could potentially be extended to other disease states and immunological phenotypes. Linkage disequilibrium might explain the correlated functional status among segregating V segments, but an unknown experimental factor could not be excluded. In vitro tests confirmed that a few of the cytomegalovirus-associated TCR beta chains recognize cytomegalovirus antigens. According to a later analysis, most CMV-associated TCR beta chains appeared to be HLA-restricted, and the HLA associations seemed to be driven largely by CMV exposure. A total of fewer than 200 TCR beta chains were listed by the study as associated with cytomegalovirus. A group of highly shared sequence variants was considered likely to be a technical artifact of the sequencing pipeline. In a later genetic analysis, a missense DCLRE1C variant was associated with V-gene and J-gene trimming of TCR beta chains, and the association was replicated in an independent cohort. HLA typing was unavailable for some donors at each locus, so association tests used only the typed subset. Over 15 rarely observed V segments, including chromosome 9 orphons, were excluded from the earlier analysis of 550 to 700 of the donors because counts were too low. Because the 87-base-pair reads could not distinguish some IMGT-functional V segments, including TRBV6-2 and TRBV6-3, those segments were excluded. A later analysis reported that several top co-occurrence clusters appeared linked to parvovirus B19, influenza, CMV and Epstein-Barr virus. Most TCR sequences were seen in very few donors, while some public TCRs were found in many individuals. Sequencing depth was assumed to be roughly uniform across donors in the presence/absence analyses, though that assumption may not hold. A later analysis found that TCR association rates varied across HLA loci, with DRB1 alleles showing the most associated TCRs and HLA-C alleles the fewest. In a later analysis, HLA-associated TCR beta chains showed more clonal expansion and lower generation probabilities than non-associated chains that were equally common. In both the original and validation cohorts, the classifier was reported to diagnose cytomegalovirus status with high specificity and sensitivity. Strong co-occurrence of HLA alleles, especially DR and DQ, made assigning TCR associations to individual alleles difficult. A further reported finding was that TCR beta sequences accurately predicted the HLA-A and HLA-B alleles for most subjects in the first cohort. Specific HLA alleles were associated with about 17,000 TCR beta sequences at a false discovery rate of 0.05 in a later analysis. The only immune exposure information available for the cohort was CMV serostatus. According to a later genetic analysis, donors in an Asian-associated ancestry cluster had fewer N-insertions in productive TCRs than the approximately 690-donor mean.

Receptor libraries were prepared by the immunoSEQ multiplex PCR assay. For the multiplex PCR, a mixture combining 60 forward primers for TCR Vbeta segments and 13 reverse primers for TCR Jbeta segments was used. A multiplex PCR assay on genomic DNA amplified the CDR3 region of rearranged TCR beta genes. On the Illumina HiSeq System, the amplified TCR beta libraries were sequenced as 87-base-pair reads. The original methods were these. Across the 500 to 750 repertoires, a later analysis counted 60 million to 90 million unique TCR beta chains, some 11 million of which were shared by at least two donors. To remove PCR and sequencing errors, raw reads were error-corrected and collapsed into unique sequences using a nearest-neighbor algorithm that merged closely related sequences. Alignment of CDR3 sequences to IMGT reference sequences was used to assign V, D and J gene segments. For a sequence to be retained, at least a six-nucleotide match to both a V gene segment and a J gene segment was required. A rearrangement counted as productive if the CDR3 had no stop codons and remained in frame with V and J, and every other rearrangement counted as non-productive. CDR3 was defined by IMGT convention, running from the second conserved V-encoded cysteine to the conserved J-encoded phenylalanine. In an earlier analysis of 550 to 650 of the donors, sequences lacking an unambiguous match to a single V gene segment were excluded. An earlier analysis of just under 600 of the donors called V segments functional above 56.7% productive rearrangements and segregating when the between-donor standard deviation exceeded 5%. A statistical classification framework was built for diagnosing cytomegalovirus status from the catalog of TCR beta chain sequences. A later analysis assigned V and J genes by comparing TCR nucleotide sequences with IMGT/GENE-DB human TR gene sequences. A later analysis assigned CDR3 sequences and most-parsimonious VDJ recombination scenarios with the TCRdist pipeline. A later analysis defined each TCR beta chain by its CDR3 amino acid sequence plus V-gene family, and excluded reads lacking a unique V-gene family. As a way to deal with suspected cross-contamination and a sequencing artifact, a later analysis dropped 450 to 600 nucleotide sequences that were highly shared and had low generation probability. In a later analysis, a clonal expansion index for each public chain was calculated from normalized within-repertoire ranks of inferred template counts. In a later analysis, generation probabilities were computed with a VDJ recombination model fitted to out-of-frame rearrangements, and the resulting probabilities were checked against IGoR. A later analysis scored TCR-TCR, TCR-HLA and TCR-CMV co-occurrence with hypergeometric tests, applying a repertoire-size bias correction to TCR pairs. To estimate false discovery rates, a later analysis permuted the HLA or CMV assignments 20 times. In a later analysis, co-occurring TCRs were grouped with DBSCAN, and TCRdist sequence similarity was added when clustering was performed within HLA-allele-positive subsets. Co-occurrence clustering excluded repertoires with fewer than 30,000 or more than 120,000 public chains, plus five with anomalous nucleotide sharing. TCRdb obtained this table from immuneACCESS and retained in-frame rearrangements with V and J assigned. These tables miss some clones; where compared with another copy, unresolved V genes account for less than half of the shortfall, and the remainder is unexplained. The V and J calls and clone size are taken from that table; D and trimming were inferred from the DNA. This sample has approximately 110,000 clones in its table, and approximately 80% of those were observed once. Of the sample, 9.5% to 15% is held by the ten largest clones.

The CDR3 contains 13 residues, cysteine and phenylalanine counted. The retained sequence is limited to the CDR3, 39 bases, with the frame set at the first base. V is cut by 4 bases and J by 7 bases, and the space between the germline ends is 12 bases. The germline V gene specifies SGHRS as CDR1 and YFSETQ as CDR2. The cohort comprised several hundred healthy bone marrow donors. Cohort members were all nominally healthy when sampled, although unrecorded immune exposures were likely present. The donor was CMV seropositive and belonged to the group of 250 to 300 seropositive cohort members. A peripheral blood sample was provided by each donor, and peripheral blood mononuclear cells were used for TCR beta sequencing. The Qiagen DNeasy Blood Extraction Kit was used to extract genomic DNA from the blood cell samples. A few counts support this clone. What this receptor recognizes is not known. Base qualities are not provided; no much larger clone lies one nucleotide away.

Input material: PBMCs. Here the chain combines TRBV5-1 and TRBJ1-5; too little of a D gene remains to name it. The TCR sequence derives from a woman aged 40 to 50 in good health and CMV-seropositive. The sequenced DNA: TGCGCCAGCAGCCCCGAGGGAGAACAGCCCCAGCATTTT. This sequence encodes CASSPEGEQPQHF.